The rows below give T cell receptor beta chains drawn from one sample of a study of cytomegalovirus exposure and HLA in healthy donors. Clones were sequenced by immunoSEQ multiplex PCR, and TCRdb holds only the in-frame ones, with some missing. Among about 140,000 clones listed, approximately 88% were seen once. Sequenced: PBMCs. These receptors all come from a man aged 18 to 30 in good health and CMV-seropositive. Both conserved end residues are part of each CDR3. The D gene is left open where the match is weak. Some rows mark clone size as missing; the rest say once, few, many or name a class of expanded clone.

d_gene | j_gene | v_gene | abundance | CDR3aa | CDR3nt
NA | TRBJ1-1 | TRBV5-1 | once | CASSKGHSMNTEAFF | TGCGCCAGCAGCAAGGGACATTCTATGAACACTGAAGCTTTCTTT
NA | TRBJ1-2 | TRBV28 | NA | CASSLTGYGYTF | TGTGCCAGCAGCTTAACAGGGTATGGCTACACCTTC
NA | TRBJ1-4 | TRBV30 | NA | CAWSGGPNEKLFF | TGTGCCTGGAGTGGGGGCCCTAATGAAAAACTGTTTTTT
TRBD1 | TRBJ1-5 | TRBV28 | NA | CASSLRGQYSNQPQHF | TGTGCCAGCAGTTTACGGGGACAGTATAGCAATCAGCCCCAGCATTTT
NA | TRBJ1-2 | TRBV6-6 | NA | CASSYGGGYTF | TGTGCCAGCAGTTACGGAGGGGGCTACACCTTC
TRBD1 | TRBJ1-2 | TRBV6-5 | NA | CASSYTAGTDGYTF | TGTGCCAGCAGTTACACTGCCGGGACAGATGGCTACACCTTC
TRBD2 | TRBJ2-5 | TRBV7-3 | NA | CASSLSGGALETQYF | TGTGCCAGCAGCTTAAGCGGGGGGGCCTTAGAGACCCAGTACTTC
TRBD1 | TRBJ2-5 | TRBV5-5 | NA | CASSLNYRGPKETQYF | TGTGCCAGCAGCCTAAACTACAGGGGGCCAAAAGAGACCCAGTACTTC
NA | TRBJ1-5 | TRBV27 | NA | CASSSGLSNQPQHF | TGTGCCAGCAGTTCAGGTTTAAGCAATCAGCCCCAGCATTTT
TRBD1 | TRBJ1-4 | TRBV5-1 | NA | CASSWTGVNEKLFF | TGCGCCAGCAGCTGGACAGGGGTTAATGAAAAACTGTTTTTT
NA | TRBJ2-5 | TRBV11-2 | few | CASSPNTGTQYF | TGTGCCAGCAGCCCAAATACAGGTACCCAGTACTTC
NA | TRBJ2-2 | TRBV5-4 | NA | CASSSRGTVTGELFF | TGTGCCAGCAGCTCCCGGGGGACCGTCACCGGGGAGCTGTTTTTT
TRBD1 | TRBJ1-2 | TRBV5-4 | few | CASSRLGTGDGYTF | TGTGCCAGCAGCAGACTCGGGACAGGGGACGGCTACACCTTC
TRBD2 | TRBJ2-1 | TRBV15 | NA | CATSRVGLAGREQFF | TGTGCCACCAGCAGAGTGGGACTAGCGGGACGTGAGCAGTTCTTC
NA | TRBJ2-1 | TRBV6-1 | NA | CASSKDYYNEQFF | TGTGCCAGCAGTAAAGACTACTACAATGAGCAGTTCTTC
NA | TRBJ1-1 | TRBV7-9 | NA | CASSLWVRGRGSTEAFF | TGTGCCAGCAGCTTATGGGTAAGGGGACGGGGGAGCACTGAAGCTTTCTTT
NA | TRBJ2-3 | TRBV2 | NA | CASTAGGSTDTQYF | TGTGCCAGCACCGCTGGGGGGAGTACAGATACGCAGTATTTT
TRBD1 | TRBJ1-2 | TRBV30 | NA | CAWSGPGTGDAPYGYTF | TGTGCCTGGAGTGGCCCTGGGACAGGGGATGCCCCCTATGGCTACACCTTC
NA | TRBJ2-3 | TRBV5-6 | NA | CASSLSGRGSTDTQYF | TGTGCCAGCAGCCTCTCAGGTCGTGGAAGCACAGATACGCAGTATTTT
NA | TRBJ2-5 | TRBV28 | NA | CASGNRAQYF | TGTGCCAGCGGAAACAGGGCCCAGTACTTC
NA | TRBJ1-1 | TRBV5-8 | NA | CASAWGRVTEAFF | TGTGCCAGCGCTTGGGGCAGGGTTACTGAAGCTTTCTTT
NA | TRBJ1-6 | TRBV18 | NA | CASSPVSTASNSPLHF | TGTGCCAGCTCACCCGTATCGACAGCAAGTAATTCACCCCTCCACTTT
TRBD2 | TRBJ2-4 | TRBV7-9 | NA | CASSPPLAGFDIQYF | TGTGCCAGCAGCCCTCCCCTAGCGGGGTTTGACATTCAGTACTTC
TRBD1 | TRBJ1-1 | TRBV6-5 | NA | CASSITGAGTEAFF | TGTGCCAGCAGCATAACAGGGGCCGGGACTGAAGCTTTCTTT
TRBD1 | TRBJ1-2 | TRBV28 | NA | CASSPDRGFGYTF | TGTGCCAGCAGTCCGGACAGGGGATTTGGCTACACCTTC
TRBD2 | TRBJ2-1 | TRBV6-1 | NA | CAGELAGVSNEQFF | TGTGCCGGGGAACTAGCGGGAGTATCAAATGAGCAGTTCTTC
TRBD1 | TRBJ1-5 | TRBV5-1 | NA | CASSITGQGNQPQHF | TGCGCCAGCAGCATTACGGGACAGGGTAATCAGCCCCAGCATTTT
NA | TRBJ1-5 | TRBV6-5 | NA | CASSRRENQPQHF | TGTGCCAGCAGTCGCCGGGAAAATCAGCCCCAGCATTTT
NA | TRBJ1-1 | TRBV5-6 | NA | CASSLNWLAEAFF | TGTGCCAGCAGCTTGAATTGGCTGGCTGAAGCTTTCTTT
TRBD1 | TRBJ2-1 | TRBV29-1 | NA | CSVELGTGIASYNEQFF | TGCAGCGTTGAACTAGGGACAGGGATTGCCTCCTACAATGAGCAGTTCTTC
TRBD2 | TRBJ2-1 | TRBV7-6 | NA | CASSLWVPLAGGSNEQFF | TGTGCCAGCAGCTTATGGGTTCCGCTAGCGGGAGGGAGCAATGAGCAGTTCTTC
NA | TRBJ2-3 | TRBV6-6 | NA | CASSSRHFTDTQYF | TGTGCCAGCAGTTCGAGACATTTCACAGATACGCAGTATTTT
NA | TRBJ2-5 | TRBV5-4 | NA | CASSFTGRRGETQYF | TGTGCCAGCAGTTTTACAGGGAGACGGGGAGAGACCCAGTACTTC
TRBD1 | TRBJ1-1 | TRBV7-9 | NA | CASREGQLNTEAFF | TGTGCCAGCAGAGAGGGACAGCTGAACACTGAAGCTTTCTTT
TRBD2 | TRBJ2-3 | TRBV4-2 | NA | CASSQEKTGGTDTQYF | TGTGCCAGCAGCCAAGAAAAGACGGGAGGAACAGATACGCAGTATTTT